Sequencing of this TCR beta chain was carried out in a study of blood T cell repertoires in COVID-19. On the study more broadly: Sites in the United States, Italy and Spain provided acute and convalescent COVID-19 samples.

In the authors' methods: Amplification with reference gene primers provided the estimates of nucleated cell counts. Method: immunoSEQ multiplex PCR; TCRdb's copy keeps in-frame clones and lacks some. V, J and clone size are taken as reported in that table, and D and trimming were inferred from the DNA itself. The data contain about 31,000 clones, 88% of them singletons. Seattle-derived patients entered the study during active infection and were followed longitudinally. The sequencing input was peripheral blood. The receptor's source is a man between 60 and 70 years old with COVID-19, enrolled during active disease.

The DNA of the CDR3 is TGTGCCAGCACGAGGCGGACAGGGGGCATTTCACCCCTCCACTTT. Residues: CASTRRTGGISPLHF. The rearrangement links TRBV6-1 to TRBJ1-6; TRBD1 agrees at 11 bases. The CDR3 runs to 15 residues. Per the germline V gene, CDR1 is MNHNS and CDR2 is SASEGT. Trimming took 7 bases from V and 9 from J; bases not matched to a gene: 8.